Listed below are T cell receptor beta chains from one sample, sequenced in a study of T cell responses to AZD1222 COVID-19 vaccine. Clones were sequenced by immunoSEQ multiplex PCR, and TCRdb holds only the in-frame ones, with some missing. The table lists roughly 150,000 clones, around nine tenths of them singletons. Sample: peripheral blood, taken 28 days after the second AZD1222 dose. Every receptor here comes from an adult who received the AZD1222 COVID-19 vaccine. Each CDR3 is given with its conserved first and last residue. The order of the fields is J gene, V gene, CDR3 protein.

>TRBJ2-7|TRBV5-1
CASSPRDRGVDEQYF
>TRBJ2-1|TRBV18
CASSPLGGFYEQFF
>TRBJ2-6|TRBV13
CASSRSQSSGANVLTF
>TRBJ1-4|TRBV3-1/TRBV3-2
CASSLRQSNEKLFF
>TRBJ2-7|TRBV28
CASSQAGSYEQYF
>TRBJ1-2|TRBV7-8
CASSPLQGLSGYTF
>TRBJ1-1|TRBV9
CASRQGLNTEAFF
>TRBJ1-1|TRBV7-3
CASSGTGRNTEAFF
>TRBJ2-6|TRBV6-5
CASGDRGPGANVLTF
>TRBJ1-4|TRBV11-2
CASSLFGGTNEKLFF
>TRBJ1-3|TRBV3-1/TRBV3-2
CASSQQGSRNTIYF
>TRBJ1-1|TRBV3-1/TRBV3-2
CASSQLGPSTEAFF
>TRBJ1-3|TRBV30
CAWSEMRADPRGLGNTIYF
>TRBJ1-6|TRBV7-9
CASSDDRGYSPLHF
>TRBJ1-4|TRBV9
CASSGTTTTNEKLFF
>TRBJ2-5|TRBV19
CASSDDRLAGIQETQYF
>TRBJ1-5|TRBV2
CASRETDQPNQPQHF